This T cell receptor (beta chain) was identified in a study of T-cell reconstitution after alpha-beta-depleted transplantation in children. Researchers prepared the TCRbeta library using unique molecular identifiers, the study reports. In TCRdb, the PCR reads were re-called with MiXCR into one record per CDR3 protein. The sample contains some 350,000 distinct CDR3 sequences, approximately 10% of which appear only once. Germline CDR1 is MNHEY and CDR2 is SMNVEV (reference sequence). V was shortened by 4 bases and J by 12 bases, with 14 bases between the two germline ends. This CDR3 has 12 amino acids.

Specimen: PBMCs from the stem cell graft donor, collected from the stem cell graft. This chain uses TRBV27 with TRBJ2-3; the D gene is possibly TRBD1 (6 bases). The clonotype originates from a human donor who donated a stem cell graft to a child with acute lymphoblastic leukemia. Here the CDR3 reads CASSSQGPPQYF. CDR3 DNA: TGTGCCAGCAGTTCTCAGGGGCCCCCACAGTATTTT.